This T cell receptor beta chain was captured in a study of CXCR3-negative and CXCR3-positive naive CD8 T cells. The germline V gene has CDR1 MNHEY and CDR2 SVGEGT. The CDR3 totals 15 residues. UMI-labeled 5' RACE TRB cDNA libraries were prepared from the cells. TCRdb re-called the 5' RACE reads and shows each CDR3 protein once, DNA omitted. Its table lists about 98,000 distinct CDR3 sequences. Concerning this clonotype: The antigen remains unidentified.

General study results and limits: CXCR3-positive naive cells carried more hydrophobic TRB CDR3s than CXCR3-negative naive cells did.

Sorting was done in triplicate for each CD8+ T cell subset (about 280,000 cells each). The chain uses TRBV6-2 or TRBV6-3 and TRBJ1-2; TCRdb proposes TRBD1, but this gene call is untestable without DNA. The origin of this receptor is a human donor in good health. Some clones in this sample may be carry-over from other donors' samples. Sample: naive CXCR3+ CD8+ T cells from blood. Subset meaning: CD45RO-CCR7+CD27+CD95- naive CD8+ T cells expressing CXCR3 (TNR3+). The CDR3 region is CASSYWDRVNYGYTF.